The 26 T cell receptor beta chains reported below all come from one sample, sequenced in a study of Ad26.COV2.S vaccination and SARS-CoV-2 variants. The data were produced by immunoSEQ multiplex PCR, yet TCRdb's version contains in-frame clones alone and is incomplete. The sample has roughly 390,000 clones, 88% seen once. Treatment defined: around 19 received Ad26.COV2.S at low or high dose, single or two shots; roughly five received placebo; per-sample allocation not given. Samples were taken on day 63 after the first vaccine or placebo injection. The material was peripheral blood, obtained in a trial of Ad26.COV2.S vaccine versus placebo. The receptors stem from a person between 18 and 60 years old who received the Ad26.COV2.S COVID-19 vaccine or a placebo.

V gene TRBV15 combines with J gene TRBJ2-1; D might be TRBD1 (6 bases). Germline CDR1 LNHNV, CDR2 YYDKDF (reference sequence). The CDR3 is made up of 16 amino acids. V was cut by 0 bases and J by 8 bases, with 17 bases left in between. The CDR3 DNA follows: TGTGCCACCAGCAGAGATTCATGGTACAGGGATGATGAGCAGTTCTTC. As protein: CATSRDSWYRDDEQFF.

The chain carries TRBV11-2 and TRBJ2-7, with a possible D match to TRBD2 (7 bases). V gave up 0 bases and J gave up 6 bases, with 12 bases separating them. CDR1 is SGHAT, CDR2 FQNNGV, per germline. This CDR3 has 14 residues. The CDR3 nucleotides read TGTGCCAGCAGCTTAGAACAGGGAGGGCTCGAGCAGTACTTC. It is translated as CASSLEQGGLEQYF.

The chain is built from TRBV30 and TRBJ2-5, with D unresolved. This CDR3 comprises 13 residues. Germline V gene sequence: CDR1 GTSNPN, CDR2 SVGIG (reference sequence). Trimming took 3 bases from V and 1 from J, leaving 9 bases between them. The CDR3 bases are TGTGCCTGGAGCGTGGGTATCCAAGAGACCCAGTACTTC. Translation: CAWSVGIQETQYF.

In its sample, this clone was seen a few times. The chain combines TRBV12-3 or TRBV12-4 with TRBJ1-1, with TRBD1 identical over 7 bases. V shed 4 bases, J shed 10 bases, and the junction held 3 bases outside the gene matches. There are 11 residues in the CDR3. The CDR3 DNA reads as TGTGCCAGCAGTTACGGACAGGTAGCTTTCTTT. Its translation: CASSYGQVAFF.

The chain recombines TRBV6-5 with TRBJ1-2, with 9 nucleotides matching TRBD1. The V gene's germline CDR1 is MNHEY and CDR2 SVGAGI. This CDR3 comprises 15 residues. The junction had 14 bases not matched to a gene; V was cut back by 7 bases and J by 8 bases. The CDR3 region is CASILQGQGAVGYTF. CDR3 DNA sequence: TGTGCCAGCATTTTACAGGGACAGGGAGCGGTAGGCTACACCTTC.

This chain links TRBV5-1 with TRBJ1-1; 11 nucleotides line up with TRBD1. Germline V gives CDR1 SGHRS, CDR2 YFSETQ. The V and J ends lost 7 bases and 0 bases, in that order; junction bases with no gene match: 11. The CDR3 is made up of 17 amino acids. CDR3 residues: CASASGTGGLMNTEAFF. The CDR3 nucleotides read TGCGCCAGCGCTTCGGGGACAGGGGGGCTAATGAACACTGAAGCTTTCTTT. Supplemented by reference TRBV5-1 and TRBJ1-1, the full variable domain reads KAGVTQTPRYLIKTRGQQVTLSCSPISGHRSVSWYQQTPGQGLQFLFEYFSETQRNKGNFPGRFSGRQFSNSRSEMNVSTLELGDSALYLCASASGTGGLMNTEAFFGQGTRLTVV.

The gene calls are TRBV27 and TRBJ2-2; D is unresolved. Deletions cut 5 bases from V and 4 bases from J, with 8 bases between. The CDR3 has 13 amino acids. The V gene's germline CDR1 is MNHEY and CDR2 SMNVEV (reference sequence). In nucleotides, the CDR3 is TGTGCCAGCAGTAGAGAAGCCACCGGGGAGCTGTTTTTT. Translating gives CASSREATGELFF.

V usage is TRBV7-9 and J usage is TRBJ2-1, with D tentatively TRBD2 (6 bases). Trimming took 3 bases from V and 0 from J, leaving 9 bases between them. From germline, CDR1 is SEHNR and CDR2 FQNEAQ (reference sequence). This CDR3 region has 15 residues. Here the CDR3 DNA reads TGTGCCAGCAGCTTCGACGGGAGCTCCTACAATGAGCAGTTCTTC. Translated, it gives CASSFDGSSYNEQFF.

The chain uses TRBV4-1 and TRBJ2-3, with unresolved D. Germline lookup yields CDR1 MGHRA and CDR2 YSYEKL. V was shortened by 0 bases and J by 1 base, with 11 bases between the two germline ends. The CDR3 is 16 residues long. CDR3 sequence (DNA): TGCGCCAGCAGCCAAGATCGGTCCCCCGGCACAGATACGCAGTATTTT. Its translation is CASSQDRSPGTDTQYF.

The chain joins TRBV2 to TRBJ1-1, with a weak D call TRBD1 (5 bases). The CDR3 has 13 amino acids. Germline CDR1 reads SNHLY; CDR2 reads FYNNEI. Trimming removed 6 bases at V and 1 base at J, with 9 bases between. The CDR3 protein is CASSSGQNTEAFF. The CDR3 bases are TGTGCCAGCAGCAGTGGACAGAACACTGAAGCTTTCTTT.

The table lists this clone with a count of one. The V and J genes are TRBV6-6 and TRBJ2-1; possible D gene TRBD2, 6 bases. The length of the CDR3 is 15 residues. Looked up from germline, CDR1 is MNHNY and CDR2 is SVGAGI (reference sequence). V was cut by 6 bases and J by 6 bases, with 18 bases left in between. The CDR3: CASSSYAGTTNEQFF. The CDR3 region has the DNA TGTGCCAGCAGCTCATATGCGGGGACGACCAATGAGCAGTTCTTC.

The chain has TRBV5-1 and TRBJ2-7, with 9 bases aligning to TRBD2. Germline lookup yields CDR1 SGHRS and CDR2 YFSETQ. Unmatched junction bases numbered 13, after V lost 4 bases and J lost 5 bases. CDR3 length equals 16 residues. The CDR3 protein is CASSTGRLAGTNEQYF. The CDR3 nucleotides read TGCGCCAGCAGCACTGGTAGGCTAGCGGGGACCAACGAGCAGTACTTC.

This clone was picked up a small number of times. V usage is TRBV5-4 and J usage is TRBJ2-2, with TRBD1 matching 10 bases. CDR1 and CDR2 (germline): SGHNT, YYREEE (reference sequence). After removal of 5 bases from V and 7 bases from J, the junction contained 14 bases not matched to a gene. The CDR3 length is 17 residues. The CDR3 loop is CASSYYPGQGLGGELFF. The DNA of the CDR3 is TGTGCCAGCAGTTATTACCCGGGACAGGGGCTAGGCGGGGAGCTGTTTTTT.

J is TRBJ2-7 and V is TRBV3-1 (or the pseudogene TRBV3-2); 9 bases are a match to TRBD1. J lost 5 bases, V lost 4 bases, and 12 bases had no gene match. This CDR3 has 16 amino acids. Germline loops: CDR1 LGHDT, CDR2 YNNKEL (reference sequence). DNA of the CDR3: TGTGCCAGCAGCCCCTCCGGACAGGGGCGCAGGGACGAGCAGTACTTC. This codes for CASSPSGQGRRDEQYF.

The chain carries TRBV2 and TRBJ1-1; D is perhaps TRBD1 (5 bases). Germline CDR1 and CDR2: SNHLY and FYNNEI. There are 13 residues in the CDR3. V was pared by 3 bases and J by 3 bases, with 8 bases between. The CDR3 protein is CASSEVRDTEAFF. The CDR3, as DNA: TGTGCCAGCAGTGAGGTCAGGGACACTGAAGCTTTCTTT.

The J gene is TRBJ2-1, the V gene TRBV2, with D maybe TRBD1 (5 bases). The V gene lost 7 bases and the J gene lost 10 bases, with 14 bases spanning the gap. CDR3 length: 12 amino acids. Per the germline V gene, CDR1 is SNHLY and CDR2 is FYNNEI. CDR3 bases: TGTGCCAGCAATCAGGACAAAGCGGAGCAGTTCTTC. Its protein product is CASNQDKAEQFF.

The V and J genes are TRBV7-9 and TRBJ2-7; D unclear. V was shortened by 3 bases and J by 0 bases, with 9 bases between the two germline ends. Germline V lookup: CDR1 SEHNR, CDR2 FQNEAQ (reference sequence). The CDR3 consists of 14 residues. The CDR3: CASSFGSVSYEQYF. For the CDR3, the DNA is TGTGCCAGCAGCTTTGGATCAGTCTCCTACGAGCAGTACTTC.

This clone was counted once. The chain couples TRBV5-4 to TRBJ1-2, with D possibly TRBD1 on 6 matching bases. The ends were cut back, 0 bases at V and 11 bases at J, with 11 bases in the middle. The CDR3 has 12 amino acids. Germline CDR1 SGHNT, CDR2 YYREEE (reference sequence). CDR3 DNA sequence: TGTGCCAGCAGCTTGGACAGGGCGCCTTACACCTTC. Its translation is CASSLDRAPYTF.

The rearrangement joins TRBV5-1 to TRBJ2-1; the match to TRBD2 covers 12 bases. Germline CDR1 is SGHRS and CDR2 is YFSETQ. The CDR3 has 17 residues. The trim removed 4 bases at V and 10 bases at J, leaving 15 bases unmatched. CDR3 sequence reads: CASSPRIPSGGAGEQFF. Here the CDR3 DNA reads TGCGCCAGCAGCCCCAGGATACCTAGCGGGGGGGCCGGGGAGCAGTTCTTC.

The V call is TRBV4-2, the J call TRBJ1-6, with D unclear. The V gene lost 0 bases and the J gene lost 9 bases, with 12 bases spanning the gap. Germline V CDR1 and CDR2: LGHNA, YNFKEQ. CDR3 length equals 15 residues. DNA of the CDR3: TGTGCCAGCAGCCAAGATCCCACAGAAGTTTCACCCCTCCACTTT. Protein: CASSQDPTEVSPLHF.

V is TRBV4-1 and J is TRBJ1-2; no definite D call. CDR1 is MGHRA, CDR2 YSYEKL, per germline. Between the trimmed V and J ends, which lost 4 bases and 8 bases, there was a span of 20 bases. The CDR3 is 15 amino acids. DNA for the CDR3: TGCGCCAGCAGCCTTTCACTGGGAATTGGGAACGGCTACACCTTC. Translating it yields CASSLSLGIGNGYTF.

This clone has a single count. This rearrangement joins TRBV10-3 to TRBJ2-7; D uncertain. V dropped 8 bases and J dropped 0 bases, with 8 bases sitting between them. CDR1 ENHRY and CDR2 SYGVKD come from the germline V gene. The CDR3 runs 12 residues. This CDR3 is CAIEMSSYEQYF. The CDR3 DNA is TGTGCCATCGAAATGAGCTCCTACGAGCAGTACTTC.

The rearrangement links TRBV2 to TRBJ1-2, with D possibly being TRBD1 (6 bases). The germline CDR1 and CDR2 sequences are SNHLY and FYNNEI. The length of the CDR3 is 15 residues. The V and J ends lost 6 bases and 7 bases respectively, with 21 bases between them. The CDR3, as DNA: TGTGCCAGCAGCCCAGTGCGGTCAGGGGTAGCTGGCTACACCTTC. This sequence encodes CASSPVRSGVAGYTF.

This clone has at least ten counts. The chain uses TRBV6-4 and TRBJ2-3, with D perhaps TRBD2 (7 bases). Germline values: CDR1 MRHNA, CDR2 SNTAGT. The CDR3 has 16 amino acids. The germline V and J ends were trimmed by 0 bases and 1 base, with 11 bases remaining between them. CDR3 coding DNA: TGTGCCAGCAGTGACTCGGGCGGGGGCGGCACAGATACGCAGTATTTT. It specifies CASSDSGGGGTDTQYF.

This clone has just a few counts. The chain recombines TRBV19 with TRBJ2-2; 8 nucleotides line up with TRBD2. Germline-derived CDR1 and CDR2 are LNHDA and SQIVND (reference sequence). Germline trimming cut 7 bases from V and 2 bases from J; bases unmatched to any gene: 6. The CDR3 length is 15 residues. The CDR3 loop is CASTSSGRNTGELFF. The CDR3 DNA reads TGTGCCAGTACCTCTAGCGGGCGTAACACCGGGGAGCTGTTTTTT.

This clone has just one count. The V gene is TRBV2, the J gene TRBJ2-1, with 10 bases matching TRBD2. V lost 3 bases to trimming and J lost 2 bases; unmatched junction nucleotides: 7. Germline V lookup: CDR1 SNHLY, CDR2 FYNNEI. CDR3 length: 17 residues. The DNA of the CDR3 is TGTGCCAGCAGTGACTCGGAGCGGGGGGGCCCCTACAATGAGCAGTTCTTC. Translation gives CASSDSERGGPYNEQFF.